The 16 T cell receptor beta chains given below trace back to one sample, sequenced in a study of blood T cell repertoires in COVID-19. Assay: immunoSEQ multiplex PCR; the TCRdb copy retains only in-frame clones and omits some. The repertoire has about 140,000 clones, roughly 84% of them found once; the top ten carry roughly a tenth. The sample taken for sequencing was peripheral blood. The origin of the receptors is a man aged 60 to 69 with active or convalescent COVID-19.

The V gene is TRBV5-1, the J gene TRBJ1-5; D might be TRBD1 (5 bases). This CDR3 spans 16 amino acids. Per germline, CDR1 SGHRS and CDR2 YFSETQ. V lost 0 bases and J 4 bases, leaving 14 bases between the germline ends. CDR3 sequence (DNA): TGCGCCAGCAGCTTGGCCGGGACTGGGGGGAATCAGCCCCAGCATTTT. Translated, it gives CASSLAGTGGNQPQHF.

The chain couples TRBV24-1 to TRBJ1-5; D may be TRBD1 (6 bases). This CDR3 region has 12 residues. CDR1 is KGHDR, CDR2 SFDVKD, per germline. Trimming left V 10 bases short and J 1 base short, with 7 bases between. In nucleotides, the CDR3 is TGTGCCACACAGGGAAGCAATCAGCCCCAGCATTTT. Protein: CATQGSNQPQHF.

The chain links TRBV18 to TRBJ1-2; weak D call: TRBD1 (5 bases). The V end was cut by 3 bases, the J end by 6 bases, with 14 bases between. Looked up from germline, CDR1 is KGHSH and CDR2 is LQKENI. The CDR3 contains 14 residues. CDR3 bases: TGTGCCAGCTCACCGGGTCGCAGGGTGGATGGCTACACCTTC. This encodes CASSPGRRVDGYTF.

The chain links TRBV27 to TRBJ2-1; TRBD2 aligns across 8 bases. V trimming: 0 bases; J trimming: 3 bases; junction bases outside the gene matches: 7. CDR1 MNHEY and CDR2 SMNVEV come from the germline V gene (reference sequence). This CDR3 has 17 amino acids. The CDR3 bases are TGTGCCAGCAGTTTATCCCTCCTGCGGGGGGTCTACAATGAGCAGTTCTTC. Its protein is CASSLSLLRGVYNEQFF.

The gene calls are TRBV14 and TRBJ2-3; 13 nucleotides line up with TRBD2. Trimming at V came to 3 bases and at J to 5 bases, leaving 5 bases not matched to a gene. The CDR3 sequence is 16 residues long. Germline loops: CDR1 SGHDN, CDR2 FVKESK. CDR3 amino acids: CASSQRTSGSQDTQYF. Written as DNA, the CDR3 is TGTGCCAGCAGCCAGCGGACTAGCGGGAGTCAAGATACGCAGTATTTT.

This sequence joins TRBV9 and TRBJ1-5; tentative D call: TRBD1 (5 bases). This CDR3 region has 15 residues. Germline CDR1 reads SGDLS; CDR2 reads YYNGEE. V shed 0 bases and J shed 1 base, with 8 bases lying between them. CDR3 residues: CASSVGGVSNQPQHF. Written as DNA, the CDR3 is TGTGCCAGCAGCGTAGGGGGGGTGAGCAATCAGCCCCAGCATTTT.

This clone was detected only once. This rearrangement joins TRBV7-6 to TRBJ2-1; 11 positions agree with TRBD2. The CDR3 totals 16 residues. CDR1 and CDR2 (germline): SGHVS, FNYEAQ. With V trimmed by 3 bases and J by 6 bases, 7 bases remained unmatched. The CDR3 DNA follows: TGTGCCAGCAGCTTCTTAGCGGGAGGGCCCTCCAATGAGCAGTTCTTC. This codes for CASSFLAGGPSNEQFF.

This clone was detected a few times. This chain joins TRBV19 and TRBJ1-1; D unresolved. This CDR3 comprises 12 residues. Looked up from germline, CDR1 is LNHDA and CDR2 is SQIVND (reference sequence). Trimming stripped 3 bases from V and 7 bases from J, with 9 bases between. The CDR3 DNA reads TGTGCCAGTAGTATCCCCAGTGATGAAGCTTTCTTT. It codes for CASSIPSDEAFF.

This rearrangement joins TRBV19 to TRBJ1-1; a possible D gene is TRBD1 (5 bases). CDR1 and CDR2 from the germline V gene are LNHDA and SQIVND (reference sequence). The length of the CDR3 is 14 residues. Trimming removed 5 bases at V and 7 bases at J, with 17 bases between. The CDR3 bases are TGTGCCAGTAGTGCAGGGACTGGTGGGGTTGAAGCTTTCTTT. Translation: CASSAGTGGVEAFF.

The chain recombines TRBV19 with TRBJ2-2, with TRBD2 as a possible D gene (5 bases). The CDR3 totals 14 residues. Trimming shortened V by 10 bases and J by 1 base, and 13 bases separated the two germline ends. In germline, CDR1 is LNHDA, CDR2 SQIVND (reference sequence). The chain's CDR3 is CATMDGENTGELFF. CDR3 bases: TGTGCCACGATGGACGGGGAGAACACCGGGGAGCTGTTTTTT.

The chain couples TRBV20-1 to TRBJ1-2; the D gene is possibly TRBD1 (6 bases). The V gene's germline CDR1 is DFQATT and CDR2 SNEGSKA (reference sequence). V was pared by 5 bases and J by 11 bases, with 15 bases between. This CDR3 region has 11 residues. As DNA, the CDR3 is TGCAGTGCTCGGGGACAACTTGGTTACACCTTC. Translation gives CSARGQLGYTF.

This clone was seen only once. The rearrangement uses TRBV6-5 and TRBJ1-6, with TRBD1 identical over 10 bases. Germline values: CDR1 MNHEY, CDR2 SVGAGI. The CDR3 is 15 residues long. J lost 9 bases, V lost 5 bases, and 7 bases had no gene match. The CDR3 is CASSTWDRGVSPLHF. CDR3 DNA sequence: TGTGCCAGCAGTACCTGGGACAGGGGTGTTTCACCCCTCCACTTT.

The genes are TRBV7-2 and TRBJ2-3; D is unresolved. Trimming left V 1 base short and J 0 bases short, with 8 bases between. The germline V gene encodes CDR1 SGHTA and CDR2 FQGNSA. The CDR3 length is 15 residues. The CDR3 DNA follows: TGTGCCAGCAGCTTAGAATCCCTGAGCACAGATACGCAGTATTTT. Protein product: CASSLESLSTDTQYF.

The V gene is TRBV6-6, the J gene TRBJ2-7; 8 bases line up with TRBD1. CDR1 is MNHNY, CDR2 SVGAGI, per germline (reference sequence). There are 15 residues in the CDR3. With V trimmed by 8 bases and J by 4 bases, 13 bases remained unmatched. The CDR3 here is CASGSGTGSQYEQYV. The CDR3 DNA reads TGTGCCAGCGGATCCGGGACAGGATCCCAATACGAGCAGTACGTC.

The chain joins TRBV5-4 to TRBJ2-2, with TRBD1 identical over 12 bases. CDR3 length: 16 amino acids. V shed 4 bases, J shed 7 bases, and the junction held 8 bases outside the gene matches. CDR1 is SGHNT, CDR2 YYREEE, per germline (reference sequence). The CDR3 nucleotides are TGTGCCAGCAGCCCGCCGGGACAGGGGGCCAGCGGGGAGCTGTTTTTT. Amino acids: CASSPPGQGASGELFF. The full variable domain, in which reference TRBV5-4 and TRBJ2-2 provide the parts outside the CDR3, is ETGVTQSPTHLIKTRGQQVTLRCSSQSGHNTVSWYQQALGQGPQFIFQYYREEENGRGNFPPRFSGLQFPNYSSELNVNALELDDSALYLCASSPPGQGASGELFFGEGSRLTVL.

The chain carries TRBV11-2 and TRBJ2-1; TRBD2 agrees at 7 bases. This CDR3 is 15 amino acids long. Looked up from germline, CDR1 is SGHAT and CDR2 is FQNNGV. Losses at the gene ends were 3 bases for V and 7 bases for J; bases not matched to a gene: 9. CDR3 bases: TGTGCCAGCAGCTTCCCGGGCGGGAGTATGAATGAGCAGTTCTTC. Its protein is CASSFPGGSMNEQFF. The full variable domain, with the rest looked up from reference TRBV11-2 and TRBJ2-1, is EAGVAQSPRYKIIEKRQSVAFWCNPISGHATLYWYQQILGQGPKLLIQFQNNGVVDDSQLPKDRFSAERLKGVDSTLKIQPAKLEDSAVYLCASSFPGGSMNEQFFGPGTRLTVL.